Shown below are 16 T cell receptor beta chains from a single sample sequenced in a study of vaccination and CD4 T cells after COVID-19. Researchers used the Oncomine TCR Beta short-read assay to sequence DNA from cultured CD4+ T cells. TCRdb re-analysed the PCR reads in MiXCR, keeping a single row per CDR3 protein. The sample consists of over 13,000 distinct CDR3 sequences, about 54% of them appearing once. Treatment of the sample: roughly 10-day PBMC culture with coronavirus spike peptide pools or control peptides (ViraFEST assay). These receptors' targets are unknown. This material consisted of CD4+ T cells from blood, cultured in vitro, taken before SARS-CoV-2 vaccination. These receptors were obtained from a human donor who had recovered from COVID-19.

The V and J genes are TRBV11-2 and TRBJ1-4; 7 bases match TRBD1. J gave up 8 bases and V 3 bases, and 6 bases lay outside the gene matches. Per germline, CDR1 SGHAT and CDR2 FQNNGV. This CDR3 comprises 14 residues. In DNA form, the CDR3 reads TGTGCCAGCAGCTTCGGGACAGTAGGGGAAAAACTGTTTTTT. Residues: CASSFGTVGEKLFF.

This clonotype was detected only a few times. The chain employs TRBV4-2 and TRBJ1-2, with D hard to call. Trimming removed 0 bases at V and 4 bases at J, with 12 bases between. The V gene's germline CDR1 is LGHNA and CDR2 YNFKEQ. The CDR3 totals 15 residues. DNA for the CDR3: TGTGCCAGCAGCCAAGATCGGTCCGGTGGCTATGGCTACACCTTC. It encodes CASSQDRSGGYGYTF.

The CDR3 nucleotides read TGCAGTGCTAGAGGGAGGTTCATGAACACTGAAGCTTTCTTT. It specifies CSARGRFMNTEAFF. The chain links TRBV20-1 to TRBJ1-1; D ambiguous. The CDR3 totals 14 residues. The V gene's germline CDR1 is DFQATT and CDR2 SNEGSKA (reference sequence). Trimming stripped 1 base from V and 0 bases from J, with 9 bases between.

CDR3 protein: CAVTTGGRANNEQFF. The DNA for the CDR3 is TGTGCCGTCACGACAGGCGGGAGGGCCAACAATGAGCAGTTCTTC. This chain connects TRBV11-3 to TRBJ2-1; 9 nucleotides agree with TRBD2. Germline V gene sequence: CDR1 SGHNT, CDR2 YENEEA. The length of the CDR3 is 15 residues. Germline trimming cut 11 bases from V and 5 bases from J; bases unmatched to any gene: 13.

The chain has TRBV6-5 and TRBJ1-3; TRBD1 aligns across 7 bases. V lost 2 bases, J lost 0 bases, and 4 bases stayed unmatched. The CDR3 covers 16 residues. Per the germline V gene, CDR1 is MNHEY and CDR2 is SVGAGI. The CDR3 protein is CASSYTRDSSGNTIYF. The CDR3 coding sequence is TGTGCCAGCAGTTACACCCGGGACAGCTCTGGAAACACCATATATTTT.

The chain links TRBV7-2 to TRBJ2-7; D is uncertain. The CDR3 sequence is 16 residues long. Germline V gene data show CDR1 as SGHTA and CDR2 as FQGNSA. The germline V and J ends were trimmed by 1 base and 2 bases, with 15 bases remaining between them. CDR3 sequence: CASSLVGQSSTYEQYF. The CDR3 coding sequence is TGTGCCAGCAGCTTAGTCGGGCAGTCCAGTACCTACGAGCAGTACTTC.

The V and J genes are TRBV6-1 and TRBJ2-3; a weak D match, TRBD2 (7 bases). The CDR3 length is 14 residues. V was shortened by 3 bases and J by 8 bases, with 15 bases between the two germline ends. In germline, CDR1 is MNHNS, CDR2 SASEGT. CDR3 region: CASSEGGGSGTQYF. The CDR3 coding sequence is TGTGCCAGCAGTGAGGGAGGGGGTAGTGGTACGCAGTATTTT.

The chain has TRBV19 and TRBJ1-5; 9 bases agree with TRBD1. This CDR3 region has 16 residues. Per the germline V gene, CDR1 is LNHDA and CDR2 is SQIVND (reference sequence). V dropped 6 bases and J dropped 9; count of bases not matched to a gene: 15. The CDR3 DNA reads TGTGCCAGTAGCAACCAGTTGGGACAGGGCCTAAGGCCCCAGCATTTT. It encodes CASSNQLGQGLRPQHF.

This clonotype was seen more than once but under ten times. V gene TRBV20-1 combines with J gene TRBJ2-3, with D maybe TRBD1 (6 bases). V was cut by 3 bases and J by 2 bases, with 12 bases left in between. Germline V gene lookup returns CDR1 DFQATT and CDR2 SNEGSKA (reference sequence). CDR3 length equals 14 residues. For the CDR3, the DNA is TGCAGTGCTAGGCCCTGGACAGCCACAGATACGCAGTATTTT. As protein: CSARPWTATDTQYF.

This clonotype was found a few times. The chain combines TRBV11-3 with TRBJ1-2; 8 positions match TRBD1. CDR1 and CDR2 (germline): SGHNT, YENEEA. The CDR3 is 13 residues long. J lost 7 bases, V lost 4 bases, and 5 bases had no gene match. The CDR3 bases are TGTGCCAGCAGCTCGACAGGGGTGGGTGGCTACACCTTC. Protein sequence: CASSSTGVGGYTF. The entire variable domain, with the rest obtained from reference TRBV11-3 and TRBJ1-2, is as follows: EAGVVQSPRYKIIEKKQPVAFWCNPISGHNTLYWYLQNLGQGPELLIRYENEEAVDDSQLPKDRFSAERLKGVDSTLKIQPAELGDSAVYLCASSSTGVGGYTFGSGTRLTVV.

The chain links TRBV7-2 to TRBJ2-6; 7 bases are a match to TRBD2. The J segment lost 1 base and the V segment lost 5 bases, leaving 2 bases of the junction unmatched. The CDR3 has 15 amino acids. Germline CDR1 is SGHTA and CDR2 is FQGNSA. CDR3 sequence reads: CASSPGGSGANVLTF. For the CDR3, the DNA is TGTGCCAGCAGCCCCGGGGGGTCTGGGGCCAACGTCCTGACTTTC.

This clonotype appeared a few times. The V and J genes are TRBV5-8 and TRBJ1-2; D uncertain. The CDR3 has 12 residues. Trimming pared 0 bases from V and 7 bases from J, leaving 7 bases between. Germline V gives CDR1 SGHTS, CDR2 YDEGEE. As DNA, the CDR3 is TGTGCCAGCAGCTTGGAGAGGACTGGCTACACCTTC. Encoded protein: CASSLERTGYTF.

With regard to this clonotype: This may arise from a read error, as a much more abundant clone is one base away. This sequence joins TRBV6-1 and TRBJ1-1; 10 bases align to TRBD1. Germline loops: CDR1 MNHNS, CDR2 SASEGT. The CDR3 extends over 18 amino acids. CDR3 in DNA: TGTGCCAGCCGACAGAGGGGACAGGGGTTCAATTGGGTCACTGAACCTTTCTTT. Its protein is CASRQRGQGFNWVTEPFF.

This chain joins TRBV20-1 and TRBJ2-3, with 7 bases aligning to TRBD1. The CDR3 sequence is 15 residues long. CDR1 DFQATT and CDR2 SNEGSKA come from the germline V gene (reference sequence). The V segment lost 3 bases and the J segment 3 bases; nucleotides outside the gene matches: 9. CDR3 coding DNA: TGCAGTGCTAGTAGACCAGGGGGTGGAACAGATACGCAGTATTTT. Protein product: CSASRPGGGTDTQYF.

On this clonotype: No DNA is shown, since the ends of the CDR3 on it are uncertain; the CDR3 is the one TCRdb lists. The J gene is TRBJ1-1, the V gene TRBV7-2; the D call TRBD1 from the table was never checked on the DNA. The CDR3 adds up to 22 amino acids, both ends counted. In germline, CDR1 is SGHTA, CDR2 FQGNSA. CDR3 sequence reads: CASRGRGLYEQYFGPGRSEAFF.

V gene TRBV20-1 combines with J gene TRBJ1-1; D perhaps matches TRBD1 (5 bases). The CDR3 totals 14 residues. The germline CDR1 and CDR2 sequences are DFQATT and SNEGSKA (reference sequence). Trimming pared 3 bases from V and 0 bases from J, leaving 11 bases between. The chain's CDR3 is CSASRQLLNTEAFF. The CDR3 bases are TGCAGTGCTAGCAGACAGTTATTGAACACTGAAGCTTTCTTT.